This T cell receptor beta chain derives from a study of T-cell reconstitution after alpha-beta-depleted transplantation in children. TCRbeta library preparation incorporated unique molecular identifiers. MiXCR, run by TCRdb on the PCR reads, gives a single entry per CDR3 protein. This repertoire shows almost 600,000 distinct CDR3 sequences, 27% found once; its top ten account for 30% to 40%. The table lists this clonotype with a few counts. Its antigen is undetermined. Whole-study results and caveats: Several hundred expanded graft clones reportedly were the source of alpha-beta T cells about two months after transplant. Hyperexpanded clones declined; after one year, newly produced T cells mostly supplied diversity.

Germline lookup yields CDR1 SGHRS and CDR2 YFSETQ. The CDR3 contains 14 residues. The germline V and J ends were trimmed by 1 base and 5 bases, with 10 bases remaining between them. The sample here was PBMCs, taken before TCRalphabeta/CD19-depleted stem cell transplant. The rearrangement joins TRBV5-1 to TRBJ2-1; no reliable D call. The clonotype originates from a boy less than two years old with Wiskott-Aldrich syndrome, due to receive a stem cell transplant. The CDR3, as DNA: TGCGCCAGCAGCTTGACTGGGAACCACAATGAGCAGTTCTTC. Protein sequence: CASSLTGNHNEQFF. Full variable domain (rest looked up from reference TRBV5-1 and TRBJ2-1): KAGVTQTPRYLIKTRGQQVTLSCSPISGHRSVSWYQQTPGQGLQFLFEYFSETQRNKGNFPGRFSGRQFSNSRSEMNVSTLELGDSALYLCASSLTGNHNEQFFGPGTRLTVL.